The TCR beta chain described here comes from a study of blood T cells in healthy people across ages. Broader study findings: Observed TCR beta diversity per million T cells went down as age went up. This fall followed a roughly linear course with age. Greater diversity and more naive CD4+ cells were seen in long-lived donors than in aged donors.

The sample holds many counts of this clonotype. Its antigen remains unknown. A second PCR, run for roughly 7 to 12 cycles, used a sample-barcoded 5' primer plus a J-beta primer mix. Every sample gave at least 2.5 million paired-end reads containing CDR3. TCRdb re-analysed the 5' RACE reads in MiXCR, keeping a single row per CDR3 protein. The sample carries fewer than 800,000 distinct CDR3 sequences, 32% recorded once. V was trimmed by 6 bases and J by 4 bases, leaving 10 bases between them. This CDR3 region has 12 residues. Germline values: CDR1 MNHEY, CDR2 SMNVEV (reference sequence). This sequence originates from an elderly woman in good health. The chain links TRBV27 to TRBJ2-7; no clear D. Sequencing was done on a sample of blood. The CDR3 coding sequence is TGTGCCAGCAGGGGCCGTCGGTACGAGCAGTACTTC. Translated, it gives CASRGRRYEQYF.